The 21 T cell receptor beta chains reported below all come from one sample, sequenced in a study of blood T cell repertoires in COVID-19. The data were produced by immunoSEQ multiplex PCR, yet TCRdb's version contains in-frame clones alone and is incomplete. The profile shows about 470,000 clones, about nine tenths of them singletons. The material sequenced was PBMCs or T cells enriched from blood (not recorded which). The receptors derive from a woman between 18 and 30 years old who had recovered from COVID-19.

The count of this clone is one. The rearrangement joins TRBV7-2 to TRBJ2-3; perhaps TRBD2 as D (5 bases). There are 16 residues in the CDR3. The germline V gene encodes CDR1 SGHTA and CDR2 FQGNSA. The germline V and J ends were trimmed by 5 bases and 5 bases, with 20 bases remaining between them. CDR3 residues: CASSQESAVEGDTQYF. Written as DNA, the CDR3 is TGTGCCAGCAGCCAGGAGAGCGCGGTAGAGGGAGATACGCAGTATTTT.

This clone occurred a few times. The V gene is TRBV2, the J gene TRBJ2-7; 9 bases agree with TRBD2. CDR1 is SNHLY and CDR2 is FYNNEI in the germline V gene. The CDR3 totals 14 residues. Unmatched junction bases numbered 6, after V lost 8 bases and J lost 1 base. The CDR3 sequence is CASVAGVISYEQYF. The CDR3 DNA reads as TGTGCCAGCGTAGCGGGGGTGATATCCTACGAGCAGTACTTC.

The chain uses TRBV19 and TRBJ1-6; 11 bases align to TRBD1. The CDR3 spans 15 residues. V trimming: 8 bases; J trimming: 4 bases; junction bases outside the gene matches: 4. Germline CDR1 and CDR2: LNHDA and SQIVND (reference sequence). The CDR3 DNA reads TGTGCCAGTGGACAGGGGGCGAATTATAATTCACCCCTCCACTTT. Its protein is CASGQGANYNSPLHF.

This clone was picked up one time. V and J are TRBV7-9 and TRBJ1-2; 11 nucleotides align to TRBD1. From germline, CDR1 is SEHNR and CDR2 FQNEAQ (reference sequence). J gave up 4 bases and V 5 bases, and 3 bases lay outside the gene matches. The CDR3 length is 14 residues. The CDR3 nucleotides read TGTGCCAGCAGCGCTGGACAGGGGGCCTATGGCTACACCTTC. Protein sequence: CASSAGQGAYGYTF.

This clone appeared many times. This rearrangement joins TRBV30 to TRBJ1-6, with a possible D match to TRBD1 (6 bases). The germline V and J ends were trimmed by 3 bases and 7 bases, with 10 bases remaining between them. CDR3 size: 13 residues. Germline V lookup: CDR1 GTSNPN, CDR2 SVGIG (reference sequence). DNA of the CDR3: TGTGCCTGGAGCGTCACAGGGAATTCACCCCTCCACTTT. Translation: CAWSVTGNSPLHF.

The chain uses TRBV6-5 and TRBJ1-2, with 9 positions matching TRBD1. Per germline, CDR1 MNHEY and CDR2 SVGAGI. The CDR3 spans 14 residues. V was pared by 7 bases and J by 9 bases, with 12 bases of the junction left unmatched. The CDR3 protein is CASTADRQGESYTF. The CDR3 DNA sequence: TGTGCCAGCACCGCCGATAGACAGGGGGAGAGCTACACCTTC.

The rearrangement links TRBV5-5 to TRBJ1-1, with 9 bases identical to TRBD1. CDR1 is SGHKS and CDR2 is YYEKEE in the germline V gene (reference sequence). Trimming took 4 bases from V and 6 from J; bases not matched to a gene: 10. The CDR3 spans 15 residues. The CDR3 sequence is CASSRTGQGKAEAFF. The CDR3 DNA is TGTGCCAGCAGCCGTACCGGACAGGGGAAAGCTGAAGCTTTCTTT.

J is TRBJ2-5 and V is TRBV5-4; 7 nucleotides line up with TRBD2. Germline V gene sequence: CDR1 SGHNT, CDR2 YYREEE (reference sequence). Losses at the gene ends were 0 bases for V and 5 bases for J; bases not matched to a gene: 7. The CDR3 runs to 15 residues. The CDR3 nucleotides read TGTGCCAGCAGCTTGGGACTAGCCCCTATTGAGACCCAGTACTTC. This translates into CASSLGLAPIETQYF.

The chain is built from TRBV18 and TRBJ2-5, with a possible D match to TRBD1 (5 bases). This CDR3 has 16 amino acids. V was pared by 0 bases and J by 3 bases, with 14 bases between. Germline CDR1 KGHSH, CDR2 LQKENI. CDR3 nucleotide sequence: TGTGCCAGCTCACCACCGAATCCAGGGCAGGAAGAGACCCAGTACTTC. It translates to CASSPPNPGQEETQYF. The entire variable domain, with the rest obtained from reference TRBV18 and TRBJ2-5, is as follows: NAGVMQNPRHLVRRRGQEARLRCSPMKGHSHVYWYRQLPEEGLKFMVYLQKENIIDESGMPKERFSAEFPKEGPSILRIQQVVRGDSAAYFCASSPPNPGQEETQYFGPGTRLLVL.

The chain employs TRBV28 and TRBJ2-3, with a possible D match to TRBD2 (5 bases). CDR1 MDHEN and CDR2 SYDVKM come from the germline V gene. The germline V and J ends were trimmed by 3 bases and 2 bases, with 9 bases remaining between them. This CDR3 comprises 14 residues. The CDR3 is CASSLDSPTDTQYF. CDR3 sequence (DNA): TGTGCCAGCAGTTTGGACTCCCCCACAGATACGCAGTATTTT.

In this sample, this clone turned up a few times. This rearrangement joins TRBV3-1 (or the pseudogene TRBV3-2) to TRBJ2-5; 8 bases line up with TRBD2. The CDR3 has 15 residues. Trimming cost V 5 bases and J 5 bases; bases outside gene matches: 10. CDR1 LGHDT and CDR2 YNNKEL come from the germline V gene (reference sequence). The CDR3 loop reads CASSGGGTVAETQYF. The CDR3 DNA follows: TGTGCCAGCAGCGGCGGGGGGACGGTCGCGGAGACCCAGTACTTC.

This chain joins TRBV5-1 and TRBJ2-4, with D possibly matching TRBD2 (6 bases). The CDR3 totals 17 residues. Germline assignment: CDR1 SGHRS and CDR2 YFSETQ. The germline V and J ends were trimmed by 4 bases and 0 bases, with 17 bases remaining between them. Written as DNA, the CDR3 is TGCGCCAGCAGCCGAGACCCCGCGGGGAGAGCCAAAAACATTCAGTACTTC. Translated, it gives CASSRDPAGRAKNIQYF.

The rearrangement uses TRBV24-1 and TRBJ1-2; D is unclear. V lost 5 bases and J 7 bases, leaving 16 bases between the germline ends. The germline CDR1 and CDR2 sequences are KGHDR and SFDVKD. The CDR3 consists of 14 residues. This CDR3 reads CATSGGEYFGGYTF. The CDR3 DNA reads TGTGCCACCAGTGGTGGAGAGTACTTTGGTGGCTACACCTTC.

The chain has TRBV28 and TRBJ1-1; TRBD1 matches 9 bases. CDR1 is MDHEN, CDR2 SYDVKM, per germline. With 6 bases clipped from V and 3 bases from J, the junction kept 8 bases outside the gene matches. This CDR3 spans 15 amino acids. The CDR3 here is CASRKARQGDTEAFF. The CDR3 region has the DNA TGTGCCAGCAGAAAAGCAAGACAGGGGGACACTGAAGCTTTCTTT.

The chain's CDR3 is CAWSGEAGYTF. The DNA for the CDR3 is TGTGCCTGGAGTGGGGAGGCTGGCTACACCTTC. The rearrangement links TRBV30 to TRBJ1-2; D is ambiguous. The CDR3 contains 11 residues. The germline V gene encodes CDR1 GTSNPN and CDR2 SVGIG (reference sequence). Trimming shortened V by 1 base and J by 7 bases, and 7 bases separated the two germline ends. The whole variable domain, remainder taken from reference TRBV30 and TRBJ1-2, is SQTIHQWPATLVQPVGSPLSLECTVEGTSNPNLYWYRQAAGRGLQLLFYSVGIGQISSEVPQNLSASRPQDRQFILSSKKLLLSDSGFYLCAWSGEAGYTFGSGTRLTVV.

The J gene is TRBJ2-5, the V gene TRBV7-9; TRBD1 might be the D (5 bases). Trimming left V 1 base short and J 5 bases short, with 20 bases between. Per germline, CDR1 SEHNR and CDR2 FQNEAQ (reference sequence). CDR3 size: 17 residues. The CDR3 nucleotides are TGTGCCAGCAGCTTAGTACAAGGGGTTGAAGTCGGGGAGACCCAGTACTTC. It yields the protein CASSLVQGVEVGETQYF. The full variable domain, its missing parts supplied by reference TRBV7-9 and TRBJ2-5, is DTGVSQNPRHKITKRGQNVTFRCDPISEHNRLYWYRQTLGQGPEFLTYFQNEAQLEKSRLLSDRFSAERPKGSFSTLEIQRTEQGDSAMYLCASSLVQGVEVGETQYFGPGTRLLVL.

The chain employs TRBV6-5 and TRBJ1-6, with a possible D match to TRBD1 (5 bases). There are 15 residues in the CDR3. V was pared by 6 bases and J by 7 bases, with 16 bases between. CDR1 and CDR2 (germline): MNHEY, SVGAGI. The CDR3 DNA reads TGTGCCAGCAGCCGAACAGGACCGAGAAATTCACCCCTCCACTTT. Translating gives CASSRTGPRNSPLHF.

This chain uses TRBV5-1 with TRBJ1-1; the D gene is possibly TRBD1 (6 bases). V was trimmed by 1 base and J by 0 bases, leaving 7 bases between them. Germline CDR1 reads SGHRS; CDR2 reads YFSETQ. The CDR3 sequence is 14 residues long. CDR3 region: CASSLTGMNTEAFF. CDR3 DNA: TGCGCCAGCAGCTTGACAGGGATGAACACTGAAGCTTTCTTT.

CDR3 coding DNA: TGTGCCAGCAGCCTTACCCGATCGACAGCCTCCTATGGCTACACCTTC. This codes for CASSLTRSTASYGYTF. This sequence joins TRBV7-2 and TRBJ1-2, with D maybe TRBD1 (5 bases). Per the germline V gene, CDR1 is SGHTA and CDR2 is FQGNSA. Trimming shortened V by 5 bases and J by 4 bases, and 20 bases separated the two germline ends. The length of the CDR3 is 16 residues.

The genes are TRBV2 and TRBJ1-2; 7 positions agree with TRBD1. The CDR3 extends over 15 amino acids. The germline gives CDR1 SNHLY, CDR2 FYNNEI. V trimming: 6 bases; J trimming: 7 bases; junction bases outside the gene matches: 14. The CDR3 sequence is CASRVEGQGGVGYTF. The CDR3 bases are TGTGCCAGCAGGGTAGAAGGGCAGGGGGGTGTTGGCTACACCTTC.

On this clone itself: The same CDR3 can be traced to other DNA sequences in this sample. The V and J genes are TRBV27 and TRBJ1-1; 9 bases are shared with TRBD1. Germline CDR1 is MNHEY and CDR2 is SMNVEV (reference sequence). This CDR3 has 14 residues. The V gene end was trimmed by 5 bases and the J gene end by 5 bases; junction bases not matched to a gene: 6. CDR3 nucleotides: TGTGCCAGCAGTCCAGACAGGGGGGATACTGAAGCTTTCTTT. It encodes CASSPDRGDTEAFF.